The rows below give T cell receptor beta chains drawn from one sample of a study of beta chain features in type 1 diabetes. The table came from immunoSEQ multiplex PCR; TCRdb's copy has only in-frame clones and leaves some out. The sample gives 400,000 to 450,000 clones, approximately 15% of which show up once; less than 0.04% is in the top ten. The specimen was naive CD4+ T cells from blood. All receptors derive from a man aged 25-45 years in good health. Both conserved end residues are part of each CDR3. Each record gives: J gene, V gene, CDR3 protein.

>TRBJ2-1|TRBV18
CASSPTGVNEQFF
>TRBJ2-1|TRBV5-1
CASSFGLAIIDEQFF
>TRBJ1-3|TRBV19
CASSPTYFQVSSGNTIYF
>TRBJ1-1|TRBV11-3
CASSPRGQALNTEAFF
>TRBJ1-1|TRBV13
CASSSTPTGGTEAFF
>TRBJ2-1|TRBV7-8
CASSLDHEQFF
>TRBJ2-3|TRBV7-8
CASSLVGLVSDTQYF
>TRBJ1-1|TRBV14
CASSPRVVNTEAFF
>TRBJ2-1|TRBV7-3
CASSPTRTSGRNNEQFF
>TRBJ1-2|TRBV19
CASSSHRDRDGYTF
>TRBJ1-5|TRBV23-1
CASSQTGNDQPQHF
>TRBJ1-6|TRBV6-5
CASSRGALDNSPLHF
>TRBJ2-2|TRBV4-3
CASSQRGPYTGELFF
>TRBJ1-2|TRBV7-9
CASSLTGIGYGYTF
>TRBJ2-5|TRBV5-6
CASSLPGQQETQYF
>TRBJ2-2|TRBV30
CAWSMTGELFF
>TRBJ1-2|TRBV29-1
CSVLGEGYTF
>TRBJ1-3|TRBV25-1
CASSTSGNTIYF
>TRBJ2-7|TRBV6-1
CASSEARDYEQYF
>TRBJ2-5|TRBV5-4
CASSPDRGRRVQETQYF
>TRBJ2-1|TRBV5-1
CASSTIGTSGSSSYNEQFF
>TRBJ2-1|TRBV6-5
CASRLGLANEQFF
>TRBJ2-5|TRBV5-4
CASSTRQGGETQYF
>TRBJ1-2|TRBV7-9
CASSQQTAGYTF
>TRBJ1-5|TRBV23-1
CASSPGISNQPQHF
>TRBJ2-3|TRBV23-1
CASNHLRLEAGRTDTQYF
>TRBJ2-1|TRBV7-7
CASSLDIPGEQFF
>TRBJ2-2|TRBV18
CASSPQGTGELFF
>TRBJ1-1|TRBV10-3
CAISEEGRVNTEAFF
>TRBJ2-7|TRBV29-1
CSVAGLAGNYEQYF
>TRBJ2-6|TRBV9
CASSVEDRAIGANVLTF
>TRBJ2-1|TRBV6-1
CASARQGSSYNEQFF
>TRBJ1-2|TRBV28
CASWGARGYTF
>TRBJ2-7|TRBV18
CASSPPTGAGEQYF
>TRBJ2-5|TRBV12-5
CASGPERQTQYF
>TRBJ2-5|TRBV30
CAWSVRFEETQYF
>TRBJ1-6|TRBV6-5
CASSQGFSPLHF
>TRBJ2-1|TRBV7-2
CASSLAGSGRALLYNEQFF
>TRBJ1-5|TRBV9
CASSVAGGSQPQHF
>TRBJ2-5|TRBV7-2
CASSRMATETQYF
>TRBJ1-3|TRBV4-1
CASSRGHVSGNTIYF
>TRBJ2-1|TRBV2
CASRRTEALSSYNEQFF
>TRBJ2-1|TRBV30
CAWRGGTSGNNEQFF
>TRBJ1-5|TRBV25-1
CASSEGGLGNQPQHF
>TRBJ2-5|TRBV9
CASSEAQGASETQYF
>TRBJ2-2|TRBV11-2
CASRPGHSNTGELFF
>TRBJ2-2|TRBV7-2
CASSPRLAGVMTGELFF
>TRBJ2-1|TRBV7-2
CASSLRLANNEQFF
>TRBJ1-2|TRBV7-2
CASSLGVIAGGYTF
>TRBJ2-4|TRBV7-9
CASSTDRPKYIQYF
>TRBJ2-5|TRBV27
CASRPQIWGQETQYF
>TRBJ1-1|TRBV9
CASSVLKGLDTEAFF
>TRBJ1-4|TRBV13
CASSFGQAGEKLFF